This T cell receptor beta chain was sequenced for a study of blood T cell repertoires in COVID-19. CDR3 size: 16 residues. V dropped 0 bases and J dropped 2; count of bases not matched to a gene: 7. CDR1 is MNHEY, CDR2 SVGEGT, per germline. Assay used: immunoSEQ multiplex PCR; TCRdb lists only in-frame clones, some missing. Among some 200,000 clones listed, 84% were seen once. V gene TRBV6-2 or TRBV6-3 combines with J gene TRBJ2-7, with 7 nucleotides matching TRBD1. The specimen was peripheral blood. The clonotype was recovered from a human donor in a cohort sampled during active COVID-19. CDR3 sequence reads: CASSYSGQLTTYEQYF. CDR3 in DNA: TGTGCCAGCAGTTACTCGGGACAGCTGACCACCTACGAGCAGTACTTC.